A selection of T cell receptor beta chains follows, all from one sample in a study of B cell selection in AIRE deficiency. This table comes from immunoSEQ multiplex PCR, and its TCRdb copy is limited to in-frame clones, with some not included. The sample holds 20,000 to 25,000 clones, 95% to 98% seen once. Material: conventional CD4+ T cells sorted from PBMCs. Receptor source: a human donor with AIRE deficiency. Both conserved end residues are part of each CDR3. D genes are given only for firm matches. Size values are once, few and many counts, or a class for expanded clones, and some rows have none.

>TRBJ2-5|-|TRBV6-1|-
TGTGCCAGCAGTGAAGAAGTTTTAGGGGACCAAGAGACCCAGTACTTC
CASSEEVLGDQETQYF
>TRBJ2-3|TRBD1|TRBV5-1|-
TGCGCCAGCAGCCGATCCCTCTGGACAGGGAAGGGGGTATCATCAGATACGCAGTATTTT
CASSRSLWTGKGVSSDTQYF
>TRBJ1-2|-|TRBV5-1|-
TGCGCCAGCAGGAACGGAACCTATGGCTACACCTTC
CASRNGTYGYTF
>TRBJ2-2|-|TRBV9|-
TGTGCCAGCAGCGCCTCATCTCGGGAGCTGTTTTTT
CASSASSRELFF
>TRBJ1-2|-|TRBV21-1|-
TGTGCCACCCCGGGGGTTTCCCTGGTTGATTGTGATGGCTACACCTTC
CATPGVSLVDCDGYTF
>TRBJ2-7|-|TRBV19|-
TGTGCCAGTAGTCCCCGGACTGAACGCGAGCAGTACTTC
CASSPRTEREQYF
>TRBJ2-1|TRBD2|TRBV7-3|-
TGTGCCAGCAGCTTATCCGGCGGGAGCTCCTACAATGAGCAGTTCTTC
CASSLSGGSSYNEQFF
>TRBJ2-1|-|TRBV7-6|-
TGTGCCAGCAGCTTACGTGGCAGGGTCTACAATGAGCAGTTCTTC
CASSLRGRVYNEQFF
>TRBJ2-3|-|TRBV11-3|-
TGTGCCAGCAGCTTAATGGCGGCCGATACGCAGTATTTT
CASSLMAADTQYF
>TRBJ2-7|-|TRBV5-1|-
TGCGCCAGCAGTTTAACCGGGAACTCCTACGAGCAGTACTTC
CASSLTGNSYEQYF
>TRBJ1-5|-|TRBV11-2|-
TGTGCCAGCAGCTTTGGAGCGTCTTGGCCCCAGCATTTT
CASSFGASWPQHF
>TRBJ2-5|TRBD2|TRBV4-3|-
TGCGCCAGCAGCCAACGGGGACTAGCGGGAAAAGAGACCCAGTACTTC
CASSQRGLAGKETQYF
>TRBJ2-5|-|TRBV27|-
TGTGCCAGCAGCCTCCGGGCAGGGTTCCAAGAGACCCAGTACTTC
CASSLRAGFQETQYF
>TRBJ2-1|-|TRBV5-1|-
TGCGCCAGCAGCTTGGAAACGCTTCTTGGGCACAATGAGCAGTTCTTC
CASSLETLLGHNEQFF
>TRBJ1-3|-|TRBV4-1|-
TGCGCCAGCAGCCAAGTAACGCCCTCTGGAAACACCATATATTTT
CASSQVTPSGNTIYF
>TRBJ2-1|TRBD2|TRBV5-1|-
TGCGCCAGCAGCCCGATGGGAGCGGGGACTGAGCAGTTCTTC
CASSPMGAGTEQFF
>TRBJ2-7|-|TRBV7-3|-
TGTGCCAGCAGCTTAAAGGCGGGACCTTCCTACGAGCAGTACTTC
CASSLKAGPSYEQYF
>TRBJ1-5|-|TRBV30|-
TGTGCCTGGAGTGTGCAGAAACCTAGCAATCAGCCCCAGCATTTT
CAWSVQKPSNQPQHF
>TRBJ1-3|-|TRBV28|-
TGTGCCAGCAGTTTATACAGAAACACCATATATTTT
CASSLYRNTIYF
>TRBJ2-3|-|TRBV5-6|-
TGTGCCAGCAGCTTGGTGGCGGGTCAGTGGACAGATACGCAGTATTTT
CASSLVAGQWTDTQYF
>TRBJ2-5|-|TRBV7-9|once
TGTGCCAGCAGTCCCGCCGCCGAGACCCAGTACTTC
CASSPAAETQYF
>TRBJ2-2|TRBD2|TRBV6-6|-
TGTGCCAGCAGTAAAACTAGCGGGAGGTCGGCCGGGGAGCTGTTTTTT
CASSKTSGRSAGELFF
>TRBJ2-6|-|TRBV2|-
TGTGCCAGCAATTGGGGCGACACCTACAGCTCTGGGGCCAACGTCCTGACTTTC
CASNWGDTYSSGANVLTF
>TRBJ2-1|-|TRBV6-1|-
TGTGCCAGCAGTGTATTAGGAGGGCCAGGGTACAATGAGCAGTTCTTC
CASSVLGGPGYNEQFF
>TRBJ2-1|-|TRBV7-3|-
TGTGCCAGCAGCCGAGATGACAATGAGCAGTTCTTC
CASSRDDNEQFF
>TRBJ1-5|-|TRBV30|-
TGTGCCTGGAGTGGAGGCGGCGGCAATCAGCCCCAGCATTTT
CAWSGGGGNQPQHF
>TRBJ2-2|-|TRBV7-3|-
TGTGCCAGCAGCCTTATTACCGGGGAGCTGTTTTTT
CASSLITGELFF
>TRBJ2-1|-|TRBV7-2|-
TGTGCCAGCAGCTTAGCTAGCGGAATATACAATGAGCAGTTCTTC
CASSLASGIYNEQFF
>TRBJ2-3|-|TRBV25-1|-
TGTGCCAGCAGACCCCATGGGGGCACAGATACGCAGTATTTT
CASRPHGGTDTQYF
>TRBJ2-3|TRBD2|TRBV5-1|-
TGCGCCAGCAGCTTACTAGCGGGAGTAAAAGATACGCAGTATTTT
CASSLLAGVKDTQYF
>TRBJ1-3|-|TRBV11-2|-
TGTGCCAGCAGCCCACCCCCTGGCGACAGCTCTGGAAACACCATATATTTT
CASSPPPGDSSGNTIYF
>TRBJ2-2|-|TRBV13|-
TGTGCCAGCAGGGATCCGAACACCGGGGAGCTGTTTTTT
CASRDPNTGELFF
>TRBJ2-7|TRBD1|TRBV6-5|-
TGTGCCAGCGGAAGGGACAGCAAATACGAGCAGTACTTC
CASGRDSKYEQYF
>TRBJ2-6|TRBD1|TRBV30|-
TGTGCCTGGACTCTAGGACAGGCTGGGGCCAACGTCCTGACTTTC
CAWTLGQAGANVLTF
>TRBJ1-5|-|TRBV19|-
TGTGCCAGTAGTATCACAGGGAGTGCGTCTTTGTTGATTCTGGGTCAGCCCCAGCATTTT
CASSITGSASLLILGQPQHF
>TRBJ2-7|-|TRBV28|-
TGTGCCAGCAGTTTATTTCGCAGTCGGAGAAAAAACGCTTACGAGCAGTACTTC
CASSLFRSRRKNAYEQYF
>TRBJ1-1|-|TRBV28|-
TGTGCCAGCAGTTTATATTCCCGGACGAGGGCTGAAGCTTTCTTT
CASSLYSRTRAEAFF
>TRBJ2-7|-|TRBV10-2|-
TGCGCCAGTAGGGGGGCAGGGAGGGACGAGCAGTACTTC
CASRGAGRDEQYF
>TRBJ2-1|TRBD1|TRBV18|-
TGTGCCAGCTCACCACGGACAGGGGAAAGCAATGAGCAGTTCTTC
CASSPRTGESNEQFF
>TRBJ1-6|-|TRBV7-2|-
TGTGCCAGCAGCTTAGCTCATGCTGGAAATTCACCCCTCCACTTT
CASSLAHAGNSPLHF